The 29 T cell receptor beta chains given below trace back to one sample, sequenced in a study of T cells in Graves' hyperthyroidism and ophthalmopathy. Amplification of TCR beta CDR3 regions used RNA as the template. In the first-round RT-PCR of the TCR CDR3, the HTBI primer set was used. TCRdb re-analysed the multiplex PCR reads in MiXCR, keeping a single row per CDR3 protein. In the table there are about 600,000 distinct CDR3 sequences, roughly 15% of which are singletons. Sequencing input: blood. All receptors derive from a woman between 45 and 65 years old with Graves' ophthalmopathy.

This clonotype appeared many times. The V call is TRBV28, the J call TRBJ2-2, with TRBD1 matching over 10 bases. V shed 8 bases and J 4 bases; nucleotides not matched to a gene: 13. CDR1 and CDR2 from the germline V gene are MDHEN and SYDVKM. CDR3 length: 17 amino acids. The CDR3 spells CASSDDRGRGGTGELFF. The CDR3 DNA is TGTGCCAGCTCTGACGACAGGGGGCGCGGGGGCACCGGGGAGCTGTTTTTT.

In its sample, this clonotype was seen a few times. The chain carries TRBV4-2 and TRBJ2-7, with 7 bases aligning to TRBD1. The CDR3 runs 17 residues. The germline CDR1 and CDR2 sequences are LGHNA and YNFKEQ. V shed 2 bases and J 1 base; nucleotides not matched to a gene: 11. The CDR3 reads CASSQSASGQWSYEQYF. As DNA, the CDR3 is TGTGCCAGCAGCCAATCCGCCTCGGGACAGTGGTCCTACGAGCAGTACTTC.

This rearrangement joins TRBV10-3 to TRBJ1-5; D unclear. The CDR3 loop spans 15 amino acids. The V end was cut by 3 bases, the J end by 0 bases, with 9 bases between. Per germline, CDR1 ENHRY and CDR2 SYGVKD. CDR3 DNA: TGTGCCATCAGTGAACGACACCATAGCAATCAGCCCCAGCATTTT. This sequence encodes CAISERHHSNQPQHF.

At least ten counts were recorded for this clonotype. The CDR3 bases are TGTGCCAGCCCCCCCGGGCGGGGTTCAAGCAATCAGCCCCAGCATTTT. Its translation: CASPPGRGSSNQPQHF. The rearrangement joins TRBV28 to TRBJ1-5; D is unresolved. The CDR3 is made up of 16 amino acids. The germline gives CDR1 MDHEN, CDR2 SYDVKM. V lost 8 bases to trimming and J lost 1 base, with 18 bases between them.

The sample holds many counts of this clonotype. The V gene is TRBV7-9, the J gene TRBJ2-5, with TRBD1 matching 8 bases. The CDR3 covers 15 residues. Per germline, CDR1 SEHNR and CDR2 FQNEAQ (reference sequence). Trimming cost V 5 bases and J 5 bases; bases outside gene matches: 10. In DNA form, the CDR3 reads TGTGCCAGCAGCGGAGAACAGGGGGAGTGGGAGACCCAGTACTTC. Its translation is CASSGEQGEWETQYF.

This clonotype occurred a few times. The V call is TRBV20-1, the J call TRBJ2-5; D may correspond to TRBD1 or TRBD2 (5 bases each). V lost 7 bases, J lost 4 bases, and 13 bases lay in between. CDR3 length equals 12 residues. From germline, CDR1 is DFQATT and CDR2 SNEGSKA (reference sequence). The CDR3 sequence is CSVSGTGETQYF. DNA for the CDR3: TGCAGTGTCTCGGGGACGGGAGAGACCCAGTACTTC.

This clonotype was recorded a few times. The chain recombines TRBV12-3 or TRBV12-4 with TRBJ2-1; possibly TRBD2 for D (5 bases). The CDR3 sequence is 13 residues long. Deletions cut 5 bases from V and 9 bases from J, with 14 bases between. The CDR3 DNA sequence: TGTGCCAGCAGTAGCCTGGAGGTCGGTGAGCAGTTCTTC. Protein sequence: CASSSLEVGEQFF.

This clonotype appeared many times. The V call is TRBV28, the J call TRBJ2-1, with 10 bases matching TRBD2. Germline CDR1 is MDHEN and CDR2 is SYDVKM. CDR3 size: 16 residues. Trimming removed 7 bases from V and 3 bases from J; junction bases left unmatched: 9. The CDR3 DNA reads TGTGCCAGCACCTACCGGACTAGCGGTAACTACAATGAGCAGTTCTTC. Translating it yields CASTYRTSGNYNEQFF.

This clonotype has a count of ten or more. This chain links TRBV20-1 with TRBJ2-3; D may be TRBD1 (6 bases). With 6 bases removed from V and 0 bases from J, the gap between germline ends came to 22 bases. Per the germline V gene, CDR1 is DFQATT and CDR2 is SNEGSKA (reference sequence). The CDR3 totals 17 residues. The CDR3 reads CSATGTRGQSSTDTQYF. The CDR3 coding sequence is TGCAGTGCAACCGGGACAAGGGGACAATCTAGCACAGATACGCAGTATTTT.

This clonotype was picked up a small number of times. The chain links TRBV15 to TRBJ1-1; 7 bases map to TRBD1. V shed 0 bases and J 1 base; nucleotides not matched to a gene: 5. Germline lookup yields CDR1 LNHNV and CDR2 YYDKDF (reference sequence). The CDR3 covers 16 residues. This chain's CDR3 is CATSRDWGQPNTEAFF. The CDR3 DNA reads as TGTGCCACCAGCAGAGATTGGGGACAGCCGAACACTGAAGCTTTCTTT.

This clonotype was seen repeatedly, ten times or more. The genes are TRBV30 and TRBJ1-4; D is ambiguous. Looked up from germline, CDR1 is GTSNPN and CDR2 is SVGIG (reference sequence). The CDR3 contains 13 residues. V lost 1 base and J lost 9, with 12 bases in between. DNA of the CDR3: TGTGCCTGGAGTGCGCAGACAATCAAAAAACTGTTTTTT. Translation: CAWSAQTIKKLFF.

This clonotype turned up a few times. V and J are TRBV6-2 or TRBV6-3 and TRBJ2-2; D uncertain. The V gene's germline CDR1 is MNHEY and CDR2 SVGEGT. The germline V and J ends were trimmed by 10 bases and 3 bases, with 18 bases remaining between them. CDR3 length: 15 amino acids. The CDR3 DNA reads TGTGCCACCGGTCCCCTCTTCATCCACACCGGGGAGCTGTTTTTT. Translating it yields CATGPLFIHTGELFF.

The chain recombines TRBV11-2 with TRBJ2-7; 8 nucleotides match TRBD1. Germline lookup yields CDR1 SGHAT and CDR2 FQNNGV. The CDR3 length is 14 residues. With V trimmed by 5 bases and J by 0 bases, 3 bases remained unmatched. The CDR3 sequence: CASSATGASYEQYF. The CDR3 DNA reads TGTGCCAGCAGCGCGACAGGGGCCTCCTACGAGCAGTACTTC. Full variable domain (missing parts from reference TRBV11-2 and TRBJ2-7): EAGVAQSPRYKIIEKRQSVAFWCNPISGHATLYWYQQILGQGPKLLIQFQNNGVVDDSQLPKDRFSAERLKGVDSTLKIQPAKLEDSAVYLCASSATGASYEQYFGPGTRLTVT.

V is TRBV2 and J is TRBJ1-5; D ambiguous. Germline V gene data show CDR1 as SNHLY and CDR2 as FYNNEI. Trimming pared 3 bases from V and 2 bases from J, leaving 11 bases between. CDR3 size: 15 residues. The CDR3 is CASSDSFVGNQPQHF. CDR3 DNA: TGTGCCAGCAGTGACTCCTTTGTGGGCAATCAGCCCCAGCATTTT.

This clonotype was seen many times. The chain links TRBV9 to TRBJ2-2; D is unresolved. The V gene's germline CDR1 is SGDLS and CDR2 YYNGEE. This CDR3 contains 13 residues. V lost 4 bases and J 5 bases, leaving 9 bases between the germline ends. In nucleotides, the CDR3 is TGTGCCAGCAGCTCAGACTTTACCGGGGAGCTGTTTTTT. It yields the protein CASSSDFTGELFF.

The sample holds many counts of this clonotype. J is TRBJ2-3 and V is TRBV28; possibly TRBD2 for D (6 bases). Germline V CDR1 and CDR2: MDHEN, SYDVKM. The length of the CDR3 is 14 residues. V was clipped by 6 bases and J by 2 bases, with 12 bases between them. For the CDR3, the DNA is TGTGCCAGCAGCCGGGACTCCCACACAGATACGCAGTATTTT. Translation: CASSRDSHTDTQYF.

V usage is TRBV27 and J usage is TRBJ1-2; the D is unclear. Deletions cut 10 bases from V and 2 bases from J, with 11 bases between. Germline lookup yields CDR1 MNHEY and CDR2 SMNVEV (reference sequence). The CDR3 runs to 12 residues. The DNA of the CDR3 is TGTGCCACTGGGAGGGAGAACTATGGCTACACCTTC. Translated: CATGRENYGYTF.

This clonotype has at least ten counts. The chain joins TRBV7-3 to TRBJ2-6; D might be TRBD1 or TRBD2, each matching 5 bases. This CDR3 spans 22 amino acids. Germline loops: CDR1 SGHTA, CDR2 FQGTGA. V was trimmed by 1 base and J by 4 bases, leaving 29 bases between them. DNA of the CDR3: TGTGCCAGCAGCTTAAGTGGCAGGGAGCATGCATTTTCGGGTTCCGGGGCCAACGTCCTGACTTTC. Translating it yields CASSLSGREHAFSGSGANVLTF. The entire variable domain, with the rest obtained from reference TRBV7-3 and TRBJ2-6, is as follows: GAGVSQTPSNKVTEKGKYVELRCDPISGHTALYWYRQSLGQGPEFLIYFQGTGAADDSGLPNDRFFAVRPEGSVSTLKIQRTERGDSAVYLCASSLSGREHAFSGSGANVLTFGAGSRLTVL.

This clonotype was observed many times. The CDR3 sequence: CASSPPNYGYTF. For the CDR3, the DNA is TGTGCCAGCTCACCCCCTAACTATGGCTACACCTTC. V usage is TRBV18 and J usage is TRBJ1-2; D is unresolved. CDR3 size: 12 residues. V dropped 3 bases and J dropped 0 bases, with 2 bases sitting between them. Germline loops: CDR1 KGHSH, CDR2 LQKENI.

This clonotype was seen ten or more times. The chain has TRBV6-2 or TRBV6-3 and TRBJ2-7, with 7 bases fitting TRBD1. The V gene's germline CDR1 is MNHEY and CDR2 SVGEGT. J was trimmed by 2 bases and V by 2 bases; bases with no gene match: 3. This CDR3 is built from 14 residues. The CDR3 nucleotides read TGTGCCAGCAGTTACGCCGGGACAGCCTACGAGCAGTACTTC. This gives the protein CASSYAGTAYEQYF.

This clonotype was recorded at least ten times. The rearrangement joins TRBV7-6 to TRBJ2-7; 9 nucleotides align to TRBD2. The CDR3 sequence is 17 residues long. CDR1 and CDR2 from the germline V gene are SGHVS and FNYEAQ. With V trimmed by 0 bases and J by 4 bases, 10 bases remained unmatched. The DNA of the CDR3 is TGTGCCAGCAGCTTAGCGCTAGCGGGGATTGCCCCGTACGAGCAGTACTTC. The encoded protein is CASSLALAGIAPYEQYF.

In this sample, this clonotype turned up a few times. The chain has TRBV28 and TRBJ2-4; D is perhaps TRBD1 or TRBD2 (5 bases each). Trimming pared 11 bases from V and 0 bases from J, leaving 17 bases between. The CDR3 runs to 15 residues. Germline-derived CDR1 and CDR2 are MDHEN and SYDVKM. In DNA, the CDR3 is TGTGCCGCCGGGCGAGGGGCGGTAGCCAAAAACATTCAGTACTTC. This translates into CAAGRGAVAKNIQYF.

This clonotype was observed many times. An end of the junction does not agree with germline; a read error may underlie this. The CDR3 here is CASSLVGSTDTQYF. CDR3 bases: TGTGCCAGCAGTTTAGTAGGTAGCACAGATACGCAGTATTTT. The chain recombines TRBV7-9 with TRBJ2-3; D not resolved. CDR1 SEHNR and CDR2 FQNEAQ come from the germline V gene (reference sequence). The CDR3 consists of 14 residues.

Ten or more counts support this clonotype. The CDR3 bases are TGCAGTGCTCCTCAGGGGACCCATGGCTACACCTTC. Translation: CSAPQGTHGYTF. The J gene is TRBJ1-2, the V gene TRBV20-1; the D gene is possibly TRBD1 (6 bases). The V and J ends lost 5 bases and 6 bases respectively, with 13 bases between them. The CDR3 contains 12 residues. The germline CDR1 and CDR2 sequences are DFQATT and SNEGSKA (reference sequence).

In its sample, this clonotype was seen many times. CDR3 region: CASSPTPGANTEAFF. CDR3 DNA sequence: TGTGCCAGCAGCCCGACCCCAGGGGCGAACACTGAAGCTTTCTTT. This chain joins TRBV7-2 and TRBJ1-1; a possible D gene is TRBD1 (6 bases). CDR3 size: 15 residues. Trimming stripped 5 bases from V and 1 base from J, with 14 bases between. Germline-derived CDR1 and CDR2 are SGHTA and FQGNSA.

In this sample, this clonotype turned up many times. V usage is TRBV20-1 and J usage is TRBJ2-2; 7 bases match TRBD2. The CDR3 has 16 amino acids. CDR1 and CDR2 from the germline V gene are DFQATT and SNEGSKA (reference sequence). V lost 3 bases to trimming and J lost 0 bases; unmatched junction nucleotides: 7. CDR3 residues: CSASPQRGTNTGELFF. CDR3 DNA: TGCAGTGCTAGCCCCCAGCGGGGCACGAACACCGGGGAGCTGTTTTTT.

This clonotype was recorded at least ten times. In DNA form, the CDR3 reads TGTGCCAGCAGCTTAGTTAGACCGGCTGGGAAAGAGACCCAGTACTTC. It specifies CASSLVRPAGKETQYF. The V call is TRBV7-9, the J call TRBJ2-5; D gene unclear. Per germline, CDR1 SEHNR and CDR2 FQNEAQ (reference sequence). The CDR3 loop spans 16 amino acids. Trimming stripped 1 base from V and 3 bases from J, with 15 bases between.

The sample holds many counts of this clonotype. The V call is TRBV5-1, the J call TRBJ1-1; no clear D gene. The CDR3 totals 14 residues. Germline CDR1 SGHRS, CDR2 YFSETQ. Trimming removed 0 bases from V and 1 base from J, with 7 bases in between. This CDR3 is CASSLGPGNTEAFF. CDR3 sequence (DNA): TGCGCCAGCAGCTTGGGTCCGGGGAACACTGAAGCTTTCTTT.

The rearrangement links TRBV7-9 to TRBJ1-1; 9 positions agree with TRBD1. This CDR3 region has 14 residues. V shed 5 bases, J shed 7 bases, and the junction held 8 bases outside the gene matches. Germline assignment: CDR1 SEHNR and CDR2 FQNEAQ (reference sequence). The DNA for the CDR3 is TGTGCCAGCAGCCCCGACAGGGGGGCCGGTGAAGCTTTCTTT. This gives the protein CASSPDRGAGEAFF.